This is a list of T cell receptor beta chains from one sample in a study of blood T cell repertoires in COVID-19. Profiling relied on immunoSEQ multiplex PCR, and the TCRdb table lists in-frame clones only, not all of them. The sample holds approximately 240,000 clones; 84% are singletons and the top ten take under 5%. Sequenced sample: peripheral blood. These receptors were taken from a middle-aged man with acute or convalescent COVID-19. Both conserved end residues are part of each CDR3. A D gene is named only where the DNA matches it firmly. Clone size is given for some rows only: seen once, a few or many times, or a class if the clone is expanded.

V: TRBV18
size: once
D: NA
J: TRBJ2-7
CDR3: CASSPSPGAYEQYF
DNA: TGTGCCAGCTCACCCAGTCCTGGAGCCTACGAGCAGTACTTC

V: TRBV5-5
size: once
D: NA
J: TRBJ1-2
CDR3: CASSLEGDYGYTF
DNA: TGTGCCAGCAGCTTGGAGGGAGACTATGGCTACACCTTC

V: TRBV5-1
size: NA
D: TRBD1
J: TRBJ2-5
CDR3: CASTQGELSETQYF
DNA: TGCGCCAGCACGCAGGGGGAACTTTCGGAGACCCAGTACTTC

V: TRBV6-5
size: NA
D: TRBD1
J: TRBJ1-1
CDR3: CASSYGGQGRTEAFF
DNA: TGTGCCAGCAGTTACGGGGGACAGGGGAGGACTGAAGCTTTCTTT

V: TRBV11-3
size: few
D: NA
J: TRBJ1-2
CDR3: CASSLGQNYGYTF
DNA: TGTGCCAGCAGCTTAGGGCAGAACTATGGCTACACCTTC

V: TRBV15
size: NA
D: TRBD1
J: TRBJ1-5
CDR3: CATSRDLIGTAQHF
DNA: TGTGCCACCAGCAGAGATCTGATTGGGACAGCCCAGCATTTT

V: TRBV4-1
size: NA
D: NA
J: TRBJ1-1
CDR3: CASSHRYETGTIGAFF
DNA: TGCGCCAGCAGCCACCGCTACGAGACAGGCACTATTGGAGCTTTCTTT

V: TRBV6-5
size: NA
D: TRBD1
J: TRBJ2-7
CDR3: CASSYSLAGGYEQYF
DNA: TGTGCCAGCAGTTACTCGCTGGCAGGGGGTTACGAGCAGTACTTC

V: TRBV10-3
size: NA
D: TRBD1
J: TRBJ1-6
CDR3: CAIRLEGQLNSPLHF
DNA: TGTGCCATCAGGCTTGAGGGACAGCTAAATTCACCCCTCCACTTT

V: TRBV27
size: NA
D: TRBD2
J: TRBJ2-7
CDR3: CASTMGLAGGLRSEQYF
DNA: TGTGCCAGCACCATGGGACTAGCGGGAGGGCTAAGATCCGAGCAGTACTTC

V: TRBV6-5
size: NA
D: NA
J: TRBJ2-7
CDR3: CASSYSTSPAYEQYF
DNA: TGTGCCAGCAGTTACTCAACATCCCCTGCCTACGAGCAGTACTTC

V: TRBV15
size: NA
D: TRBD1
J: TRBJ2-1
CDR3: CATSRTGVGNEQFF
DNA: TGTGCCACCAGCAGGACAGGGGTCGGGAATGAGCAGTTCTTC

V: TRBV28
size: NA
D: NA
J: TRBJ1-2
CDR3: CASSSGGTQNYGYTF
DNA: TGTGCCAGCAGTTCGGGGGGGACACAGAACTATGGCTACACCTTC

V: TRBV6-2/TRBV6-3
size: NA
D: NA
J: TRBJ1-1
CDR3: CASSYVGGTEAFF
DNA: TGTGCCAGCAGTTATGTGGGGGGCACTGAAGCTTTCTTT